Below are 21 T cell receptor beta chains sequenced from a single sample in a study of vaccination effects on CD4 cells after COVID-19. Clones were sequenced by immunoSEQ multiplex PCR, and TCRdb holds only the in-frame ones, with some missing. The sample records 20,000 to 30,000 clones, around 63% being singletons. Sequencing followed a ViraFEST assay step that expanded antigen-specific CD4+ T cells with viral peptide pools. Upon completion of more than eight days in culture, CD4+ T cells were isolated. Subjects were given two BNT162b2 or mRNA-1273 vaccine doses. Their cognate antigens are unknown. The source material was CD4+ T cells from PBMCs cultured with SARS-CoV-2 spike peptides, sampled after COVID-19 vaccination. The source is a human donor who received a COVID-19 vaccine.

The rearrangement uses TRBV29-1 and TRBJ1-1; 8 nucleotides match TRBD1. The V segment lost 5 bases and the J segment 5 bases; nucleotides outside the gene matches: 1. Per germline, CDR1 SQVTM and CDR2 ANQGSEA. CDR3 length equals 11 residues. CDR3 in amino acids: CSVRTGTEAFF. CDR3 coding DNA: TGCAGCGTTAGGACAGGGACTGAAGCTTTCTTT.

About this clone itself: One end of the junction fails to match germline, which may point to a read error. The CDR3 DNA reads TGTGCCAGCAGCTACGGGACAGGCACCCCTAATTATGGCTACACCTTC. Its protein is CASSYGTGTPNYGYTF. The genes are TRBV5-6 and TRBJ1-2; 8 nucleotides align to TRBD1. This CDR3 contains 16 residues. The germline V gene encodes CDR1 SGHDT and CDR2 YYEEEE.

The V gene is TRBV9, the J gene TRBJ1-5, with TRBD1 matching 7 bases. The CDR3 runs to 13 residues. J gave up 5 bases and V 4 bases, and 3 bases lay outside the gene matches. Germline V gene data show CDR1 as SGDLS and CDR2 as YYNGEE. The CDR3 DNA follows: TGTGCCAGCAGCACAGGGGCCGATCAGCCCCAGCATTTT. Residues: CASSTGADQPQHF.

This CDR3 is CASSQIPPGLAGGSYTGELFF. CDR3 nucleotides: TGCGCCAGCAGCCAAATCCCTCCGGGACTAGCGGGAGGGTCTTACACCGGGGAGCTGTTTTTT. The gene calls are TRBV4-1 and TRBJ2-2; 16 nucleotides line up with TRBD2. Unmatched junction bases numbered 12, after V lost 2 bases and J lost 3 bases. In germline, CDR1 is MGHRA, CDR2 YSYEKL. This CDR3 contains 21 residues.

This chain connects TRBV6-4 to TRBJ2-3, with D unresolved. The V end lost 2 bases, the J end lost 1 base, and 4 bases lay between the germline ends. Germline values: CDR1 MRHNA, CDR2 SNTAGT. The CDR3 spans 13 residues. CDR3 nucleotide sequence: TGTGCCAGCAGTGACGACGGCACAGATACGCAGTATTTT. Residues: CASSDDGTDTQYF.

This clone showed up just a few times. CDR3 residues: CASSQGLAGHHYEQYF. The CDR3 bases are TGCGCCAGCAGCCAAGGGTTAGCGGGCCATCACTACGAGCAGTACTTC. V gene TRBV4-1 combines with J gene TRBJ2-7, with 7 nucleotides matching TRBD2. The junction had 9 bases not matched to a gene; V was cut back by 1 base and J by 3 bases. The germline gives CDR1 MGHRA, CDR2 YSYEKL. This CDR3 is 16 amino acids long.

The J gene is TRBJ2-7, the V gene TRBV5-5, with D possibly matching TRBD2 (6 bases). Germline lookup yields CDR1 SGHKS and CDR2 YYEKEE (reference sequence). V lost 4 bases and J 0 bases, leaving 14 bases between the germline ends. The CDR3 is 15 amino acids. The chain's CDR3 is CASSRGLQYSYEQYF. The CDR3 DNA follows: TGTGCCAGCAGCAGGGGACTGCAGTACTCCTACGAGCAGTACTTC.

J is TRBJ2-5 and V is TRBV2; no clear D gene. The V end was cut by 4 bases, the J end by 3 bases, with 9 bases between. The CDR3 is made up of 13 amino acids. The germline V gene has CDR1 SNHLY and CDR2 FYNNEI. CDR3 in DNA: TGTGCCAGCAGTGGGCAGACGGAAGAGACCCAGTACTTC. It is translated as CASSGQTEETQYF.

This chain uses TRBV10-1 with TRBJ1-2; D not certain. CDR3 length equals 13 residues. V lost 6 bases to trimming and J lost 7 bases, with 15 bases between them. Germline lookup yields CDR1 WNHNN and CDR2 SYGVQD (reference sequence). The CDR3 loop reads CASRADEGSGYTF. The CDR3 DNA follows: TGCGCCAGCAGAGCCGACGAGGGCTCTGGCTACACCTTC.

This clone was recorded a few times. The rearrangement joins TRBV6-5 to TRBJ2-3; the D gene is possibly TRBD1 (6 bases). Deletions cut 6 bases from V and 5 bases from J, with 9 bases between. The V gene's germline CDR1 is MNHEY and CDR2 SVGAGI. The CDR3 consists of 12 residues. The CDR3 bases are TGTGCCAGCAGCTCACAGGGAGATACGCAGTATTTT. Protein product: CASSSQGDTQYF.

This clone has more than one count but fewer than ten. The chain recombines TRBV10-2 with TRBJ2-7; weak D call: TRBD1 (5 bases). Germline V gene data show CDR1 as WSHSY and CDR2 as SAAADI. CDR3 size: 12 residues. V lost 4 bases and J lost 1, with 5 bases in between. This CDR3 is CASSGQSYEQYF. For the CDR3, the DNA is TGCGCCAGCAGTGGACAGTCCTACGAGCAGTACTTC.

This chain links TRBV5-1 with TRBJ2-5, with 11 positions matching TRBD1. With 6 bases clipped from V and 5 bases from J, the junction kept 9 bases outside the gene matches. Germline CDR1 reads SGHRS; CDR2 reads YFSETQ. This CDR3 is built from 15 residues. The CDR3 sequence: CASTSGDRGSETQYF. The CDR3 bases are TGCGCCAGCACCTCAGGGGACAGGGGGAGCGAGACCCAGTACTTC.

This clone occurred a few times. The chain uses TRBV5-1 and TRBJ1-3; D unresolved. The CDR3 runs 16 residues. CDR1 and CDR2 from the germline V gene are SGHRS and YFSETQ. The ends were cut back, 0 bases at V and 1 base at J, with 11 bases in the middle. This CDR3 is CASSLASRFSGNTIYF. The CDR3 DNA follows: TGCGCCAGCAGCTTGGCATCCCGGTTTTCTGGAAACACCATATATTTT.

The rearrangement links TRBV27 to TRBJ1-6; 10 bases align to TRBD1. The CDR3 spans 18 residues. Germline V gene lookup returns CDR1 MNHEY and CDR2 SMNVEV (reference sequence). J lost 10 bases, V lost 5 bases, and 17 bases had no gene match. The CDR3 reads CASSHSPGQGRLESPLHF. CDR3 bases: TGTGCCAGCAGTCATAGTCCGGGACAGGGGAGGTTGGAATCACCCCTCCACTTT.

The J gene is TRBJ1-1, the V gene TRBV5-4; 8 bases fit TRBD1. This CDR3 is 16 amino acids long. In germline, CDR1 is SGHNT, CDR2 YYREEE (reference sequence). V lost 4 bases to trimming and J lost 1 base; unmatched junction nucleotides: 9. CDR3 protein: CASSIPGGISNTEAFF. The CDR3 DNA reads TGTGCCAGCAGCATCCCAGGGGGCATCTCGAACACTGAAGCTTTCTTT.

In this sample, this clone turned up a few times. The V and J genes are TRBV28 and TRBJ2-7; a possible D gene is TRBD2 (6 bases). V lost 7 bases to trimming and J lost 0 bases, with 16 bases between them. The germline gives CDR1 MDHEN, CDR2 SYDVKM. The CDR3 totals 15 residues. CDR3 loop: CASTQGLTDSYEQYF. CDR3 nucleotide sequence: TGTGCCAGCACCCAGGGACTCACTGACTCCTACGAGCAGTACTTC.

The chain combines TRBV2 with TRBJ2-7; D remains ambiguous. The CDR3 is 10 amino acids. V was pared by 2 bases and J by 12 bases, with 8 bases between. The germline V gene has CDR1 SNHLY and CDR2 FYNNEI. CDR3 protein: CASSERWLYF. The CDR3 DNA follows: TGTGCCAGCAGTGAAAGATGGTTGTACTTC. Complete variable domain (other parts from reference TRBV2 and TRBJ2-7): EPEVTQTPSHQVTQMGQEVILRCVPISNHLYFYWYRQILGQKVEFLVSFYNNEISEKSEIFDDQFSVERPDGSNFTLKIRSTKLEDSAMYFCASSERWLYFGPGTRLTVT.

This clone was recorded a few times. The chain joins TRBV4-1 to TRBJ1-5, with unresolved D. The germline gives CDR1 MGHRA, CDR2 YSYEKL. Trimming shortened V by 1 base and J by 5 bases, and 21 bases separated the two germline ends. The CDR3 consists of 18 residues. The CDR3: CASSQVYPRGRSHQPQHF. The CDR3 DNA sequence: TGCGCCAGCAGCCAAGTATACCCCCGAGGACGGTCACATCAGCCCCAGCATTTT.

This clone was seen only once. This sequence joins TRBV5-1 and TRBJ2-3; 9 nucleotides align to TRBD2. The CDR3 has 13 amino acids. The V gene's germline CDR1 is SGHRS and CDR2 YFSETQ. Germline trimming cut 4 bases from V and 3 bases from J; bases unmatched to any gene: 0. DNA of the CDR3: TGCGCCAGCAGCGCGGGGGGGACAGATACGCAGTATTTT. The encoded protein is CASSAGGTDTQYF.

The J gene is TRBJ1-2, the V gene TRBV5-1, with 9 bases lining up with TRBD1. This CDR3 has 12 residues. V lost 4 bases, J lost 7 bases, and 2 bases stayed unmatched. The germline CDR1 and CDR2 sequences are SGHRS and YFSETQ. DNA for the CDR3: TGCGCCAGCAGCACGGGACAGGGTGGCTACACCTTC. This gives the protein CASSTGQGGYTF.

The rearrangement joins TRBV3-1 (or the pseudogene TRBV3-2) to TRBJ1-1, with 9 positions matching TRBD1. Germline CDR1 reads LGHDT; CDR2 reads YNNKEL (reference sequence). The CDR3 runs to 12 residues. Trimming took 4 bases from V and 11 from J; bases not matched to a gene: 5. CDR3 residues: CASSRGDREAFF. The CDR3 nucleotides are TGTGCCAGCAGCCGTGGGGACAGGGAGGCTTTCTTT.